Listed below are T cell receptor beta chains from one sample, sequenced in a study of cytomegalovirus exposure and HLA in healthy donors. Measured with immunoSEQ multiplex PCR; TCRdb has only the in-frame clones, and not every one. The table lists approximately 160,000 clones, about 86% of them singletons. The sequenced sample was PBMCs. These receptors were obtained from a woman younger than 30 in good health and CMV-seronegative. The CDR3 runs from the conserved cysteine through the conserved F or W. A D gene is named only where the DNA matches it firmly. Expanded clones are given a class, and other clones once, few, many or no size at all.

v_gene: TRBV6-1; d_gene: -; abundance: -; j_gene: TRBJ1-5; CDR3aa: CAEQGPNQPQHF; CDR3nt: TGTGCCGAACAGGGTCCCAATCAGCCCCAGCATTTT
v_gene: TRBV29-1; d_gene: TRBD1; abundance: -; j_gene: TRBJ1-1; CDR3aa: CSVEQGAGTEAFF; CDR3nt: TGCAGCGTTGAGCAGGGGGCAGGTACTGAAGCTTTCTTT
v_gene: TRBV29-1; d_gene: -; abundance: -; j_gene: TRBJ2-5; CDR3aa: CSAEDQETQYF; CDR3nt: TGCAGCGCAGAGGACCAAGAGACCCAGTACTTC
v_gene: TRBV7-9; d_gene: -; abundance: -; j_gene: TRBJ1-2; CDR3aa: CASSLGVGGNYGYTF; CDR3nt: TGTGCCAGCAGCTTAGGCGTTGGCGGTAACTATGGCTACACCTTC
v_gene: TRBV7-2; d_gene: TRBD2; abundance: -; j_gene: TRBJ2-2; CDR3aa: CASSLLGGTSVWAGELFF; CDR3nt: TGTGCCAGCAGCTTACTAGGCGGGACTAGCGTTTGGGCCGGGGAGCTGTTTTTT
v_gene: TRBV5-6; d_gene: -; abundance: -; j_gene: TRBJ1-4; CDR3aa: CASSLTGMEEKLFF; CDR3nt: TGTGCCAGCAGCTTGACAGGGATGGAGGAAAAACTGTTTTTT
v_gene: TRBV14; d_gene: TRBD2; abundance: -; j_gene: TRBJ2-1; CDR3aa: CASSQGLAGNEQFF; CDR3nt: TGTGCCAGCAGCCAGGGACTAGCGGGTAATGAGCAGTTCTTC
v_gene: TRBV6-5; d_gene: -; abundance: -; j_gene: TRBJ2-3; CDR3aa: CASGGGGTDTQYF; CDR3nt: TGTGCCAGCGGGGGAGGTGGCACAGATACGCAGTATTTT
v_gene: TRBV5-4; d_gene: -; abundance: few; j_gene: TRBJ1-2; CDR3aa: CASSQEVGDSYGYTF; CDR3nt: TGTGCCAGCAGTCAAGAAGTGGGGGACTCTTATGGCTACACCTTC
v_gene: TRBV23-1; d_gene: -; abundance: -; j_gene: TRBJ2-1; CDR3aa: CASSQSPFRVLGYNEQFF; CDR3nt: TGCGCCAGCAGTCAATCCCCATTCAGGGTCTTAGGCTACAATGAGCAGTTCTTC
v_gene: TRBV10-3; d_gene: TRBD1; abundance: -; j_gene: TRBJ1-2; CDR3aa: CAISDRTGDGYTF; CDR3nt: TGTGCCATCAGTGACCGGACAGGGGATGGCTACACCTTC
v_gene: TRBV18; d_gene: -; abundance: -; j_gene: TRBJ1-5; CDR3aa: CASSPAPSRSGNQPQHF; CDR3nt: TGTGCCAGCTCACCAGCACCCTCCAGGTCGGGCAATCAGCCCCAGCATTTT
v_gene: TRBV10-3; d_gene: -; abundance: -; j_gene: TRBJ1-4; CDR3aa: CAISERGGEKLFF; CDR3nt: TGTGCCATCAGTGAGAGGGGTGGTGAAAAACTGTTTTTT
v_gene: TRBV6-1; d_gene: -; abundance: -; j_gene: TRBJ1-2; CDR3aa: CASTKTGPYYGYTF; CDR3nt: TGTGCCAGCACGAAAACAGGGCCTTACTATGGCTACACCTTC
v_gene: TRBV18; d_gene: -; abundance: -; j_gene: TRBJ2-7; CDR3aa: CASSPRFLTGAPHEQYF; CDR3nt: TGTGCCAGCTCACCTCGGTTTTTGACAGGTGCCCCTCACGAGCAGTACTTC
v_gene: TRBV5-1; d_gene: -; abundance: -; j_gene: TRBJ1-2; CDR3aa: CASSLGGTGSYGYTF; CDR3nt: TGCGCCAGCAGCTTGGGGGGCACAGGGAGCTATGGCTACACCTTC
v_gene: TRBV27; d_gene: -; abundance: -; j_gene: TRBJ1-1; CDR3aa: CASTAAGAGTEAFF; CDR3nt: TGTGCCAGCACCGCGGCGGGAGCTGGGACTGAAGCTTTCTTT
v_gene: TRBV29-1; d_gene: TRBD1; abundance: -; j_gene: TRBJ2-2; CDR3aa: CSVNRGHTGELFF; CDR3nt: TGCAGCGTTAACAGGGGGCACACCGGGGAGCTGTTTTTT
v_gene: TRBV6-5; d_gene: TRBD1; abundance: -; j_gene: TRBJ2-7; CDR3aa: CASSYSGQGPYEQYF; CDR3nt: TGTGCCAGCAGTTACTCCGGACAGGGGCCCTACGAGCAGTACTTC
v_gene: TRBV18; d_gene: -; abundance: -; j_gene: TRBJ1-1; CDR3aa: CASSAGVNTEAFF; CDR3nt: TGTGCCAGCTCGGCGGGGGTGAACACTGAAGCTTTCTTT
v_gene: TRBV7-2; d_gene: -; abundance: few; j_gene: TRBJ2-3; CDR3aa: CASSPHPTQQYF; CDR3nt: TGTGCCAGCAGCCCCCACCCCACTCAGCAGTATTTT
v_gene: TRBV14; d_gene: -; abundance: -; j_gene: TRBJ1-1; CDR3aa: CASSQQANTEAFF; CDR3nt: TGTGCCAGCAGCCAACAGGCAAACACTGAAGCTTTCTTT
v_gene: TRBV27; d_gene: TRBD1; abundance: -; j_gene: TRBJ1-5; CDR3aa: CASSSEGAGQPQHF; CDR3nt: TGTGCCAGCAGTTCAGAGGGGGCCGGTCAGCCCCAGCATTTT
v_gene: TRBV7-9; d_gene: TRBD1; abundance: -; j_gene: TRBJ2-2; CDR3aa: CASSLALGQGAGELFF; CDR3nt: TGTGCCAGCAGCTTAGCGCTCGGACAGGGCGCCGGGGAGCTGTTTTTT
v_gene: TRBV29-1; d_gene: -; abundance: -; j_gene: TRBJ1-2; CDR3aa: CSVAEGADGYTF; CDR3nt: TGCAGCGTTGCTGAAGGGGCAGATGGCTACACCTTC
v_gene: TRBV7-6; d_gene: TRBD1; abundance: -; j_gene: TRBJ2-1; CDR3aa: CASSLERDRGEGNNEQFF; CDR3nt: TGTGCCAGCAGCTTAGAGAGGGACAGGGGAGAGGGGAACAATGAGCAGTTCTTC
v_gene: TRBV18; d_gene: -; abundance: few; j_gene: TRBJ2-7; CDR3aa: CASSPPSSYEQYF; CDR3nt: TGTGCCAGCTCACCACCGAGCTCCTACGAGCAGTACTTC
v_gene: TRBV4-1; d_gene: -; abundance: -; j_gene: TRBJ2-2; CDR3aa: CASTRVSNTGELFF; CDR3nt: TGCGCCTCGACCCGGGTATCCAACACCGGGGAGCTGTTTTTT
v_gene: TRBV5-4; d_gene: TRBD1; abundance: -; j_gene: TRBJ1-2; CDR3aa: CASSLVGDSGGYTF; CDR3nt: TGTGCCAGCAGCTTGGTTGGGGACAGTGGCGGCTACACCTTC
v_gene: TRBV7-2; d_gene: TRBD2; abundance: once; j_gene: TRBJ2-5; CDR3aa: CASSLTSGSGETQYF; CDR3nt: TGTGCCAGCAGCCTTACTAGCGGGAGTGGAGAGACCCAGTACTTC
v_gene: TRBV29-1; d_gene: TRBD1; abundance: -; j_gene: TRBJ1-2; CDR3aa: CSASGQGVWGYTF; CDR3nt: TGCAGCGCCTCGGGACAGGGGGTGTGGGGCTACACCTTC
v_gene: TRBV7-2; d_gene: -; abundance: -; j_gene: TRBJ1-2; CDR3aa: CASSGRPGTYGYTF; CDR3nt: TGTGCCAGCAGCGGTAGGCCCGGGACATATGGCTACACCTTC
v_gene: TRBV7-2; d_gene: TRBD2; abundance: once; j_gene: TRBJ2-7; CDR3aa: CASSLRLAGGHEQYF; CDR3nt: TGTGCCAGCAGCTTACGCTTAGCGGGAGGTCACGAGCAGTACTTC
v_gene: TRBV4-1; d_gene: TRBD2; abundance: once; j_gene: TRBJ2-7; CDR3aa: CASSQPPGLGYEQYF; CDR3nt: TGCGCCAGCAGCCAGCCCCCGGGACTAGGCTACGAGCAGTACTTC
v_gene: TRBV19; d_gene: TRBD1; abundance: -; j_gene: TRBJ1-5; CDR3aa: CASSGTGARYSNQPQHF; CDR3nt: TGTGCCAGTAGTGGGACAGGGGCTCGCTATAGCAATCAGCCCCAGCATTTT
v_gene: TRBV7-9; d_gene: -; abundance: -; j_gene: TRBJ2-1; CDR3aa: CASSLVDYNEQFF; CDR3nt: TGTGCCAGCAGCTTAGTAGACTACAATGAGCAGTTCTTC
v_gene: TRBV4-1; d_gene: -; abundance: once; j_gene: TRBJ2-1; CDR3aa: CASSPPGHLHYNEQFF; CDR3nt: TGCGCCAGCAGCCCTCCGGGACACCTCCACTACAATGAGCAGTTCTTC
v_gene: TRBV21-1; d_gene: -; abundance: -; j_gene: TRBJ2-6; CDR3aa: CASSKPEGAAGANVLTF; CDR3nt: TGTGCCAGCAGCAAACCCGAGGGGGCAGCTGGGGCCAACGTCCTGACTTTC
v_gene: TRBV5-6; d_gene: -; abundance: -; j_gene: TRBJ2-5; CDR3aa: CASSLGLGETQYF; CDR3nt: TGTGCCAGCAGCTTGGGACTAGGGGAGACCCAGTACTTC
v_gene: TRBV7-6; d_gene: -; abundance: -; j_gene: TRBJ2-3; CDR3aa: CASSLISEDTQYF; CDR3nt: TGTGCCAGCAGCTTAATCTCAGAAGATACGCAGTATTTT
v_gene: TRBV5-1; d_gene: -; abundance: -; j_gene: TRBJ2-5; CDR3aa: CASSGSSRQETQYF; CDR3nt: TGCGCCAGCAGCGGATCTAGTAGACAAGAGACCCAGTACTTC
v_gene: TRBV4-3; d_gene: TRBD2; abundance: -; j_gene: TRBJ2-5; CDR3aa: CASSQFLGLGRETQYF; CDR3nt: TGCGCCAGCAGCCAATTTCTGGGACTAGGACGGGAGACCCAGTACTTC
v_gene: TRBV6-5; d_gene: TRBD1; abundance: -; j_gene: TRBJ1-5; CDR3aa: CASSLTGTGVAQHF; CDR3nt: TGTGCCAGCAGTTTAACCGGGACAGGGGTAGCCCAGCATTTT
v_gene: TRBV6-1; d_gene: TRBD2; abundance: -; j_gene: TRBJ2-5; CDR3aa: CASSEATIAGGRETQYF; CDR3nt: TGTGCCAGCAGTGAAGCGACTATAGCGGGGGGGCGGGAGACCCAGTACTTC
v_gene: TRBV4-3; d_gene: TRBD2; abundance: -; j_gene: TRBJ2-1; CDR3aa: CASKVRAGGLDNEQFF; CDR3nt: TGCGCCAGCAAGGTGAGAGCGGGAGGGCTAGACAATGAGCAGTTCTTC
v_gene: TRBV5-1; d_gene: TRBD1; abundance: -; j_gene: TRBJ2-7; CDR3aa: CASSWDRVRYEQYF; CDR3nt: TGCGCCAGCAGCTGGGACAGGGTCCGGTACGAGCAGTACTTC
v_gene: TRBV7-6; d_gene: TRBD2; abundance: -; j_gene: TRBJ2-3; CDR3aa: CASSLSGTSGGTDTQYF; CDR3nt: TGTGCCAGCAGCTTATCCGGGACTAGCGGGGGTACAGATACGCAGTATTTT
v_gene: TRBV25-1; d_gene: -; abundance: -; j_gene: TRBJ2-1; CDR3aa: CASTDSRGGNEQFF; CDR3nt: TGTGCCAGCACAGACTCCAGGGGCGGGAATGAGCAGTTCTTC
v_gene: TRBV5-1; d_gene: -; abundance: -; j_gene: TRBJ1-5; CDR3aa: CASSPMAGAQPQHF; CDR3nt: TGCGCCAGCAGCCCCATGGCAGGGGCTCAGCCCCAGCATTTT
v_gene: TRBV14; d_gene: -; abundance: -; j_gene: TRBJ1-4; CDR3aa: CASSPISGGTNEKLFF; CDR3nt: TGTGCCAGCAGCCCGATTAGCGGTGGAACTAATGAAAAACTGTTTTTT
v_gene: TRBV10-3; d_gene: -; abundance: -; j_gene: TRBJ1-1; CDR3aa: CAISDGGIGEAFF; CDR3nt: TGTGCCATCAGCGATGGGGGGATCGGTGAAGCTTTCTTT
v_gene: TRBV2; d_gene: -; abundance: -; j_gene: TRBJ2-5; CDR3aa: CASSLVGEFGETQYF; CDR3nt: TGTGCCAGCAGTCTAGTAGGGGAATTTGGAGAGACCCAGTACTTC
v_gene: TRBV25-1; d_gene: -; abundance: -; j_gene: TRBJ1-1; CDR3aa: CASSGPFQGYTEAFF; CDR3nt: TGTGCCAGCAGTGGGCCTTTTCAGGGCTACACTGAAGCTTTCTTT
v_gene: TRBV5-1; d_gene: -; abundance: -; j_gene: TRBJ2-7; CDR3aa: CASGLDRSAYEQYF; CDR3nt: TGCGCCAGCGGTTTAGACAGGTCCGCCTACGAGCAGTACTTC
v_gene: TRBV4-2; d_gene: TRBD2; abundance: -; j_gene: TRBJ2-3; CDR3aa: CASSRVWGGQTDTQYF; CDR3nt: TGTGCCAGCAGCAGGGTGTGGGGAGGGCAGACAGATACGCAGTATTTT
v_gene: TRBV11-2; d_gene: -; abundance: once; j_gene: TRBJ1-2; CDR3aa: CASSPVGGGYGYTF; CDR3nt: TGTGCCAGCAGCCCTGTGGGGGGAGGCTATGGCTACACCTTC
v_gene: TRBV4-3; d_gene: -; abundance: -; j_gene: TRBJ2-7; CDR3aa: CASSQELGAINEQYF; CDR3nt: TGCGCCAGCAGCCAAGAGCTGGGGGCGATAAACGAGCAGTACTTC
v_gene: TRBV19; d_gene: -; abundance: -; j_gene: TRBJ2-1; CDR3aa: CASNADLGGYNEQFF; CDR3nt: TGTGCCAGTAACGCAGATCTAGGGGGTTACAATGAGCAGTTCTTC
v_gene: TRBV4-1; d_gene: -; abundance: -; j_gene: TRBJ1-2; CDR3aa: CASSQVSGGRGYTF; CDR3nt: TGCGCCAGCAGCCAAGTATCGGGGGGCCGGGGCTACACCTTC